This T cell receptor beta chain was obtained from a study of blood T cell repertoires in COVID-19. Background on the study: Sample material is recorded as cDNA or gDNA derived from T cells, B-cell-depleted T cells, or PBMCs.

This CDR3 has 15 amino acids. V lost 3 bases and J lost 3; bases outside the gene matches: 7. Per the germline V gene, CDR1 is LNHDA and CDR2 is SQIVND (reference sequence). The repertoire was sequenced with immunoSEQ multiplex PCR; TCRdb's copy has only in-frame clones and lacks some. The sample carries 90,000 to 150,000 clones, around 88% recorded once. V gene TRBV19 combines with J gene TRBJ2-7; TRBD1 matches 8 bases. The origin of this receptor is a human donor with acute or convalescent COVID-19. The donor label of this sample is uncertain. Sequencing was done on a sample of peripheral blood. The CDR3 bases are TGTGCCAGTAGTATTGAACAGGGGGTAGGCTACGAGCAGTACTTC. It yields the protein CASSIEQGVGYEQYF. The variable domain in full, completed from reference TRBV19 and TRBJ2-7, reads DGGITQSPKYLFRKEGQNVTLSCEQNLNHDAMYWYRQDPGQGLRLIYYSQIVNDFQKGDIAEGYSVSREKKESFPLTVTSAQKNPTAFYLCASSIEQGVGYEQYFGPGTRLTVT.